The 18 T cell receptor beta chains listed next were all sequenced from one sample in a study of blood T cell repertoires in COVID-19. Repertoires were generated with immunoSEQ multiplex PCR, while TCRdb's copy carries only in-frame clones and drops some. The sample records 80,000 to 95,000 clones, under 90% being singletons. The material sequenced was peripheral blood. These receptors were obtained from a woman in her 70s with acute or convalescent COVID-19.

This chain links TRBV6-5 with TRBJ1-3; D is unresolved. The germline V gene has CDR1 MNHEY and CDR2 SVGAGI. V was pared by 5 bases and J by 0 bases, with 8 bases between. This CDR3 region has 14 residues. CDR3 DNA sequence: TGTGCCAGCAGTCCCGGCGGCTCTGGAAACACCATATATTTT. This translates into CASSPGGSGNTIYF.

CDR3 sequence (DNA): TGTGCCAGCAGCTTGGACAGGGGGCCTTACAATGAGCAGTTCTTC. Residues: CASSLDRGPYNEQFF. This chain uses TRBV11-2 with TRBJ2-1; TRBD1 matches at 11 bases. CDR1 and CDR2 from the germline V gene are SGHAT and FQNNGV. The CDR3 length is 15 residues. V gave up 3 bases and J gave up 4 bases; unmatched junction bases: 2.

The J gene is TRBJ1-5, the V gene TRBV7-6; a weak D match, TRBD1 (5 bases). CDR1 and CDR2 (germline): SGHVS, FNYEAQ. This CDR3 spans 16 amino acids. V lost 0 bases and J lost 3, with 12 bases in between. CDR3 sequence reads: CASSLAGGIDNQPQHF. The CDR3 region has the DNA TGTGCCAGCAGCTTAGCGGGGGGGATCGACAATCAGCCCCAGCATTTT.

The CDR3, as DNA: TGTGCCAGCAGCGCCTTCACAGGGCGGCTCGGCTACACCTTC. It specifies CASSAFTGRLGYTF. The gene calls are TRBV5-4 and TRBJ1-2; D is perhaps TRBD1 (6 bases). This CDR3 is built from 14 residues. V was trimmed by 4 bases and J by 8 bases, leaving 18 bases between them. Germline V gives CDR1 SGHNT, CDR2 YYREEE (reference sequence). The full variable domain, rest sourced from reference TRBV5-4 and TRBJ1-2, is ETGVTQSPTHLIKTRGQQVTLRCSSQSGHNTVSWYQQALGQGPQFIFQYYREEENGRGNFPPRFSGLQFPNYSSELNVNALELDDSALYLCASSAFTGRLGYTFGSGTRLTVV.

This chain uses TRBV7-9 with TRBJ1-2, with TRBD1 matching over 8 bases. V shed 5 bases and J 6 bases; nucleotides not matched to a gene: 8. This CDR3 contains 14 residues. Looked up from germline, CDR1 is SEHNR and CDR2 is FQNEAQ (reference sequence). In DNA, the CDR3 is TGTGCCAGCAGCGGGGGCAGGGGGCGCGATGGCTACACCTTC. Amino acid sequence: CASSGGRGRDGYTF.

The V and J genes are TRBV6-5 and TRBJ1-6; maybe TRBD1 (5 bases). The CDR3 contains 11 residues. Germline CDR1 reads MNHEY; CDR2 reads SVGAGI. V lost 2 bases and J 17 bases, leaving 10 bases between the germline ends. The CDR3 region is CASSYQGFFHF. CDR3 nucleotide sequence: TGTGCCAGCAGTTACCAGGGTTTCTTCCACTTT.

In DNA, the CDR3 is TGTGCCAGTAGTACAGGACTAGCGGGCACAGATACGCAGTATTTT. Its translation is CASSTGLAGTDTQYF. This chain uses TRBV19 with TRBJ2-3; 10 nucleotides align to TRBD2. With V trimmed by 4 bases and J by 1 base, 2 bases remained unmatched. The CDR3 runs 15 residues. Germline V CDR1 and CDR2: LNHDA, SQIVND (reference sequence). The whole variable domain, remainder taken from reference TRBV19 and TRBJ2-3, is DGGITQSPKYLFRKEGQNVTLSCEQNLNHDAMYWYRQDPGQGLRLIYYSQIVNDFQKGDIAEGYSVSREKKESFPLTVTSAQKNPTAFYLCASSTGLAGTDTQYFGPGTRLTVL.

The V gene is TRBV9, the J gene TRBJ1-3, with a possible D match to TRBD1 (6 bases). V was shortened by 3 bases and J by 0 bases, with 16 bases between the two germline ends. Germline CDR1 SGDLS, CDR2 YYNGEE. This CDR3 region has 17 residues. CDR3 nucleotide sequence: TGTGCCAGCAGCGACGATTTCCTGACAGGCTCTGGAAACACCATATATTTT. Translated: CASSDDFLTGSGNTIYF.

The chain employs TRBV5-6 and TRBJ2-7; TRBD1 is a possible D gene (5 bases). V dropped 1 base and J dropped 2 bases, with 16 bases sitting between them. The CDR3 has 16 amino acids. Germline V lookup: CDR1 SGHDT, CDR2 YYEEEE. The CDR3 loop reads CASSLYGREAPYEQYV. The CDR3 DNA reads as TGTGCCAGCAGCTTGTACGGCAGGGAAGCCCCCTACGAGCAGTACGTC.

This sequence joins TRBV24-1 and TRBJ2-1; D is perhaps TRBD1 (6 bases). Trimming cost V 4 bases and J 4 bases, with 10 bases left between them. Germline V gives CDR1 KGHDR, CDR2 SFDVKD. There are 14 residues in the CDR3. DNA for the CDR3: TGTGCCACCAGTGAACAGGGTCGGTACAATGAGCAGTTCTTC. This gives the protein CATSEQGRYNEQFF.

The chain combines TRBV5-1 with TRBJ2-5; the match to TRBD2 covers 9 bases. Germline V gene data show CDR1 as SGHRS and CDR2 as YFSETQ. V was clipped by 2 bases and J by 3 bases; unmatched bases: 8. CDR3 length equals 16 residues. The CDR3 nucleotides read TGCGCCAGCAGCTTTAAGAGCGGGGGGATGAAAGAGACCCAGTACTTC. This codes for CASSFKSGGMKETQYF. Full variable domain (outside the CDR3, taken from reference TRBV5-1 and TRBJ2-5): KAGVTQTPRYLIKTRGQQVTLSCSPISGHRSVSWYQQTPGQGLQFLFEYFSETQRNKGNFPGRFSGRQFSNSRSEMNVSTLELGDSALYLCASSFKSGGMKETQYFGPGTRLLVL.

V and J are TRBV4-1 and TRBJ1-2; D remains unclear. The V end lost 1 base, the J end lost 3 bases, and 6 bases lay between the germline ends. CDR1 MGHRA and CDR2 YSYEKL come from the germline V gene. This CDR3 has 13 amino acids. DNA for the CDR3: TGCGCCAGCAGCCAAGGACAAGACTATGGCTACACCTTC. It is translated as CASSQGQDYGYTF.

The chain has TRBV5-1 and TRBJ2-3, with a tentative D call TRBD1 (6 bases). The CDR3 has 16 amino acids. V dropped 0 bases and J dropped 2 bases, with 13 bases sitting between them. CDR1 and CDR2 (germline): SGHRS, YFSETQ. The CDR3 coding sequence is TGCGCCAGCAGCTTGGAGGGGGAACGGACCACAGATACGCAGTATTTT. It translates to CASSLEGERTTDTQYF.

V and J are TRBV5-6 and TRBJ1-5; D unresolved. This CDR3 is 14 amino acids long. Germline assignment: CDR1 SGHDT and CDR2 YYEEEE. Trimming cost V 6 bases and J 2 bases, with 12 bases left between them. Written as DNA, the CDR3 is TGTGCCAGCACTATAGGGCGGGGCAATCAGCCCCAGCATTTT. Its protein is CASTIGRGNQPQHF.

The V call is TRBV5-1, the J call TRBJ1-5, with D possibly being TRBD1 (5 bases). Per the germline V gene, CDR1 is SGHRS and CDR2 is YFSETQ. The CDR3 is 14 amino acids. Trimming shortened V by 5 bases and J by 6 bases, and 15 bases separated the two germline ends. The CDR3 loop is CASSPGEGSQPQHF. CDR3 sequence (DNA): TGCGCCAGCAGTCCGGGGGAGGGGAGTCAGCCCCAGCATTTT.

V is TRBV7-2 and J is TRBJ1-4, with D maybe TRBD1 (6 bases). This CDR3 is 14 amino acids long. Germline values: CDR1 SGHTA, CDR2 FQGNSA. Trimming left V 3 bases short and J 5 bases short, with 10 bases between. The CDR3 is CASSFRQVNEKLFF. In DNA form, the CDR3 reads TGTGCCAGCAGCTTCAGACAGGTCAATGAAAAACTGTTTTTT.

In this sample, this clone turned up once. The rearrangement joins TRBV19 to TRBJ1-1; D call uncertain. The germline V gene encodes CDR1 LNHDA and CDR2 SQIVND (reference sequence). The CDR3 is 15 residues long. With 7 bases removed from V and 2 bases from J, the gap between germline ends came to 17 bases. In DNA, the CDR3 is TGTGCCAGTACCCTCCTCGCAGGCAGAAACACTGAAGCTTTCTTT. This sequence encodes CASTLLAGRNTEAFF. Using reference TRBV19 and TRBJ1-1 for the parts outside the CDR3, the full variable domain is DGGITQSPKYLFRKEGQNVTLSCEQNLNHDAMYWYRQDPGQGLRLIYYSQIVNDFQKGDIAEGYSVSREKKESFPLTVTSAQKNPTAFYLCASTLLAGRNTEAFFGQGTRLTVV.

The chain recombines TRBV7-6 with TRBJ1-3; D unclear. V lost 3 bases, J lost 2 bases, and 11 bases lay in between. The CDR3 extends over 15 amino acids. In germline, CDR1 is SGHVS, CDR2 FNYEAQ. This CDR3 reads CASSLGGGPGNTIYF. In DNA form, the CDR3 reads TGTGCCAGCAGCTTGGGCGGAGGACCTGGAAACACCATATATTTT.